The present entry profiles one T cell receptor beta chain with its context. The germline gives CDR1 SGHTS, CDR2 YDEGEE. The trim removed 3 bases at V and 3 bases at J, leaving 13 bases unmatched. CDR3 size: 17 residues. The data belong to a study of T cell changes during pregnancy in multiple sclerosis. Repertoires were generated with immunoSEQ multiplex PCR, while TCRdb's copy carries only in-frame clones and drops some. The data contain 90,000 to 120,000 clones, under 95% of them singletons. The chain employs TRBV5-8 and TRBJ2-3; 7 nucleotides line up with TRBD2. Sequenced here: peripheral blood, sampled in the third trimester of pregnancy. This receptor was obtained from a female donor in good health, enrolled as a control in a pregnancy study. CDR3 DNA sequence: TGTGCCAGCAGCTCCTCGAGGCAGCGGGGTACTACAGATACGCAGTATTTT. This gives the protein CASSSSRQRGTTDTQYF.